This T cell receptor beta chain was recorded in a study of cytomegalovirus exposure and HLA in healthy donors (dated by TCRdb to the late 2010s). Context from the whole study: An earlier analysis of some 550 of the donors reported 250 to 300 Gb of sequence data and 100 million to 130 million unique TCR beta sequences from approximately 180 million T cells. HLA typing covered class I and class II loci at four-digit resolution. The T cell repertoires of around 730 subjects were profiled by immunosequencing and related to cytomegalovirus serostatus. In a later genetic analysis, genome-wide SNP genotypes for about three fifths of the roughly 670 donors were used, and that subset was treated as a discovery cohort. The study combined high-throughput TCR immunosequencing, statistical association of individual TCRs with disease status, and machine learning to predict cytomegalovirus infection status. To study patterns of TCR occurrence, a later analysis re-analyzed previously published TCR beta repertoires from around 660 donors and added high-resolution HLA genotyping. Donor age, sex, ethnicity and CMV serostatus were compiled together with the repertoire data. Four to six DR-DQ haplotypes were handled as single units for association and clustering, since linkage in the cohort was strong. An early release that covered 500 to 800 HLA-typed donors contained around 300 gigabases of sequencing data and tens of millions of unique TCR sequences. Every repertoire in the discovery cohort had been generated on one and the same sequencing platform. To decide whether each TCR beta V gene segment behaved as functional or pseudogenic, an earlier analysis of 587 of the donors relied on high-throughput TCR beta sequencing. Besides the first cohort of 666 subjects, a separate validation cohort made up of roughly 120 different subjects was used. In the later analysis, no new phenotypic data were used to find candidate immune exposures; instead, reliance was placed on TCR beta sequences and their occurrence across donors. Typing coverage varied by locus: roughly 620-640 donors for A, B, C, DRB1 and DQB1; some 520 for DQA1; approximately 570 for DPA1; around 490 for DPB1. The aim of the study was to test whether cataloging public T cell receptors could identify signatures of past pathogen exposure. Among about 400 genotyped donors of the cohort, an average of around 220,000 unique TCR beta nucleotide sequences was sequenced per donor, of which 15% to 20% were non-productive. The genetic ancestry cluster associated with self-reported Caucasian donors included around 76% of the roughly 400 genotyped donors. What the work shows at the level of the full study, not this receptor alone: A group of highly shared sequence variants was considered likely to be a technical artifact of the sequencing pipeline. Because HLA typing was missing for some donors at each locus, association tests included only the typed subset. A later genetic analysis reported fewer N-insertions in productive TCRs among donors in an Asian-associated ancestry cluster than the roughly 700-donor mean. The study listed 150 to 200 TCR beta chains as associated with cytomegalovirus. A later analysis found that HLA-associated TCR beta chains were more clonally expanded and had lower generation probabilities than equally common non-associated chains. In an earlier analysis of 500 to 650 of the donors, most TCR beta V segments appeared in productive rearrangements about 87% or about 30% of the time, broadly matching IMGT annotations. In vitro tests confirmed that a few of the cytomegalovirus-associated TCR beta chains recognize cytomegalovirus antigens. The authors suggested that the approach could potentially be extended to other disease states and immunological phenotypes. Several of the top co-occurrence clusters appeared to be linked to parvovirus B19, influenza, CMV and Epstein-Barr virus, according to a later analysis. When HLA alleles, especially DR and DQ, strongly co-occurred, attributing TCR associations to individual alleles was difficult. Immune exposure information for the cohort was limited to CMV serostatus. A further reported finding was that TCR beta sequences accurately predicted the HLA-A and HLA-B alleles for most subjects in the first cohort. Sequencing depth was assumed to be roughly uniform across donors in the presence/absence analyses, though that assumption may not hold. While some public TCRs were present in many individuals, most TCR sequences turned up only very rarely across donors. V-gene and J-gene trimming of TCR beta chains was associated with a missense DCLRE1C variant in a later genetic analysis, and the association was replicated in an independent cohort. The classifier was reported to diagnose cytomegalovirus status with high specificity and sensitivity in both the original and validation cohorts. Correlated functional status among segregating V segments might be attributable to linkage disequilibrium, but an unknown experimental factor could not be ruled out. Only TCR beta chains were sequenced in this cohort, and the absence of alpha or paired-chain data limited detectable features. Because the 87-base-pair reads could not distinguish some IMGT-functional V segments, including TRBV6-2 and TRBV6-3, those segments were excluded. A later analysis found that most CMV-associated TCR beta chains appeared HLA-restricted, with HLA associations seemingly driven largely by CMV exposure. According to a later analysis, TCR association rates differed among HLA loci, with DRB1 alleles showing the most associated TCRs and HLA-C alleles showing the fewest. In a later analysis, some 17,000 TCR beta sequences were associated with specific HLA alleles at a false discovery rate of 0.05. Because counts were too low, seventeen rarely observed V segments, including chromosome 9 orphons, were excluded from the earlier analysis of about 500 of the donors.

Concerning this clone itself: Its target antigen remains unknown. Base qualities were left out, and no much larger clone turns up one base away. Within the sample, other DNA sequences also encode this same CDR3.

The CDR3, cysteine through phenylalanine, is 14 amino acids long. CDR3 DNA only is kept here, 42 bases in frame from base 1. The germline V gene specifies SGDLS as CDR1 and YYNGEE as CDR2. A distance of 7 bases separates the germline ends of V and J, which lose 0 bases and 3 bases respectively. The cohort comprised under 700 healthy bone marrow donors. All cohort members were sampled while nominally healthy, although unrecorded immune exposures were likely present. The donor tested CMV seropositive and was one of the 289 seropositive cohort members. Every donor gave a peripheral blood sample, and the peripheral blood mononuclear cells from that sample were used for TCR beta sequencing. The Qiagen DNeasy Blood Extraction Kit was used to extract genomic DNA from the blood cell samples. Library prep was done by the immunoSEQ multiplex PCR assay. For the multiplex PCR, a mixture combining 60 forward primers for TCR Vbeta segments and 13 reverse primers for TCR Jbeta segments was used. The CDR3 region of rearranged TCR beta genes was amplified from genomic DNA with a multiplex PCR assay. The Illumina HiSeq System was used to sequence the amplified TCR beta libraries as 87-base-pair reads. The paper's processing steps were these. A later analysis counted approximately 76 million unique TCR beta chains across the 650 to 700 repertoires, and approximately 11 million of these chains were shared by at least two donors. Raw reads were error-corrected and collapsed into unique sequences with a nearest-neighbor algorithm that merged closely related sequences to remove PCR and sequencing errors. CDR3 sequences were aligned to IMGT reference sequences to assign V, D and J gene segments. For a sequence to be retained, at least a six-nucleotide match to both a V gene segment and a J gene segment was required. A rearrangement was called productive if the CDR3 had no stop codons and remained in frame with V and J, and every other rearrangement was called non-productive. CDR3 was defined according to IMGT convention as the region running from the second conserved V-encoded cysteine to the conserved J-encoded phenylalanine. The earlier analysis of a few hundred of the donors excluded any sequence lacking an unambiguous match to a single V gene segment. An earlier analysis of 587 of the donors called V segments functional above 56.7% productive rearrangements and segregating when the between-donor standard deviation exceeded 5%. A statistical classification framework was developed to diagnose cytomegalovirus status using the catalog of TCR beta chain sequences. In a later analysis, TCR nucleotide sequences were compared against IMGT/GENE-DB human TR gene sequences so that V and J genes could be assigned. In a later analysis, CDR3 sequences and most-parsimonious VDJ recombination scenarios were assigned using the TCRdist pipeline. In a later analysis, every TCR beta chain was defined by the combination of its CDR3 amino acid sequence and its V-gene family, and reads without a unique V-gene family were dropped. In a later analysis, nearly 600 highly shared, low-generation-probability nucleotide sequences were removed to address suspected cross-contamination and a sequencing artifact. In a later analysis, a clonal expansion index for each public chain was calculated from normalized within-repertoire ranks of inferred template counts. Generation probabilities in a later analysis came from a VDJ recombination model fitted to out-of-frame rearrangements, and those results were checked against IGoR. In a later analysis, hypergeometric tests were used to score TCR-TCR, TCR-HLA and TCR-CMV co-occurrence, with a repertoire-size bias correction applied to TCR pairs. To estimate false discovery rates, a later analysis permuted the HLA or CMV assignments 20 times. In a later analysis, co-occurring TCRs were grouped with DBSCAN, and TCRdist sequence similarity was added when clustering was performed within HLA-allele-positive subsets. For co-occurrence clustering, repertoires with fewer than 30,000 or more than 120,000 public chains were excluded, along with 4 to 6 repertoires with anomalous nucleotide sharing. As stored in TCRdb, this immuneACCESS dataset retains in-frame rearrangements with V and J assigned. A fraction of the clones does not appear; measured against another copy, unresolved V genes explain less than half of the discrepancy, and the remainder lacks a known reason. That table gives V, J and clone size, and the DNA gave D and trimming. This sample lists 150,000 to 180,000 clones; 79% were detected once. Of the sample, over 6% falls within the top ten clones.

This TCR derives from a man aged 25-40 years in good health and CMV-seropositive. The sample taken for sequencing was PBMCs. The V and J genes are TRBV9 and TRBJ1-5; no D gene call is confident. Read as DNA, the sequence is TGTGCCAGCAGCGTAGGTCAGGACAATCAGCCCCAGCATTTT. Its protein product is CASSVGQDNQPQHF. When the CDR3 is completed using the reference TRBV9 and TRBJ1-5 genes on either side, the full variable domain is DSGVTQTPKHLITATGQRVTLRCSPRSGDLSVYWYQQSLDQGLQFLIQYYNGEERAKGNILERFSAQQFPDLHSELNLSSLELGDSALYFCASSVGQDNQPQHFGDGTRLSIL.